The source of this TCR beta chain is a study of T cells in Graves' hyperthyroidism and ophthalmopathy. The V gene lost 3 bases and the J gene lost 1 base, with 15 bases spanning the gap. From germline, CDR1 is DFQATT and CDR2 SNEGSKA (reference sequence). This CDR3 region has 15 residues. This clonotype was seen many times. Its specificity is not known. There were TCR beta CDR3 regions amplified from RNA transcripts. TCR CDR3 underwent first-round RT-PCR with the HTBI primer set. TCRdb itself ran the multiplex PCR reads through MiXCR, one entry per CDR3 protein. Of 450,000 to 600,000 distinct CDR3 sequences listed, 15% to 20% are singletons. Study results and limitations: Ophthalmopathy was told apart from stable hyperthyroidism by a 13 V-J model. In blood, most of the thyroid clonotypes expanded above 0.001 were also present.

The study excluded patients with uncontrolled infection, other autoimmune disease, pregnancy or lactation. The chain carries TRBV20-1 and TRBJ1-1; D not certain. This receptor was identified in a man aged 35-49 years with Graves' ophthalmopathy. The sample comprised blood. CDR3 bases: TGCAGTGCTAGGCCCCCTGGCGGCTCGAACACTGAAGCTTTCTTT. It translates to CSARPPGGSNTEAFF.